This T cell receptor beta chain was recovered during a study of T cells after yellow fever vaccination. Study results and caveats: Clones that expanded after primary vaccination mostly reappeared after the booster (96% CD4, 88% CD8). Abundant clonotypes from the bulk population could have been carried over as contaminants into FACS-sorted repertoires. Across the CD4 and CD8 compartments, a small share of clonotypes was present in both.

This CDR3 region has 13 residues. Trimming shortened V by 3 bases and J by 5 bases, and 8 bases separated the two germline ends. The V gene's germline CDR1 is LNHDA and CDR2 SQIVND (reference sequence). TCRdb reanalysed the 5' RACE reads using MiXCR and keeps one entry per CDR3 protein. The table includes 200,000 to 300,000 distinct CDR3 sequences, 6% to 8% detected once. A note on this clonotype: No antigen is known for it.

The rearrangement joins TRBV19 to TRBJ1-5; D uncertain. This sequence was found in a man aged 25-45 years who received the YFV17D yellow fever vaccine. Source: CD4+ T cells sorted from PBMCs, taken on the day of the yellow fever booster vaccination. This chain's CDR3 is CASSILYDQPQHF. CDR3 nucleotide sequence: TGTGCCAGTAGTATCCTCTATGATCAGCCCCAGCATTTT.